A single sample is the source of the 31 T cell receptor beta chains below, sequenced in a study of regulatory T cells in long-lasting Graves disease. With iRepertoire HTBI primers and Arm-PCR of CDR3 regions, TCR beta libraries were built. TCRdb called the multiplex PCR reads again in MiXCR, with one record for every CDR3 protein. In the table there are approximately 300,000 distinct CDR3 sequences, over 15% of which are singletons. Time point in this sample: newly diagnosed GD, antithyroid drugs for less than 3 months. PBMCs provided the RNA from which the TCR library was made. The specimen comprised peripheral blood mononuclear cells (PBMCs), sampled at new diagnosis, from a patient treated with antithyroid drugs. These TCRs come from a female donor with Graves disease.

CDR3 DNA: TGTGCCAGCAGCTTAGATCGGTTGCGACACTCCTACAATGAGCAGTTCTTC. Its translation is CASSLDRLRHSYNEQFF. The J gene is TRBJ2-1, the V gene TRBV11-2; D gene ambiguous. Trimming removed 0 bases from V and 0 bases from J, with 12 bases in between. There are 17 residues in the CDR3. Looked up from germline, CDR1 is SGHAT and CDR2 is FQNNGV.

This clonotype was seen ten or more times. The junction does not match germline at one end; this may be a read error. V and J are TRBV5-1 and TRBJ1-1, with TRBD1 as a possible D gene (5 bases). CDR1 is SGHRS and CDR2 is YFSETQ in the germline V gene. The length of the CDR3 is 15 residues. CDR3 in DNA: TGTGCCAGCAGCTATTACGAGGGGATGAACACTGAAGCTTTCTTT. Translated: CASSYYEGMNTEAFF.

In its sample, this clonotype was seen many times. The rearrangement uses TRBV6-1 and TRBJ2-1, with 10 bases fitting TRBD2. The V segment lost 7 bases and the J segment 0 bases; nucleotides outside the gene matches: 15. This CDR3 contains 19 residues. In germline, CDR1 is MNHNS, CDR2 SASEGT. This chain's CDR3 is CASTPWGSGRWGSYNEQFF. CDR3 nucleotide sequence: TGTGCCAGCACCCCGTGGGGTAGCGGGAGGTGGGGCTCCTACAATGAGCAGTTCTTC.

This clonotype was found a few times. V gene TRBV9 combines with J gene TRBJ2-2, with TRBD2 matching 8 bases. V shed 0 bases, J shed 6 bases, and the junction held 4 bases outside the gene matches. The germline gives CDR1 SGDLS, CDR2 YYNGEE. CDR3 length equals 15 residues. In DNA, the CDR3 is TGTGCCAGCAGCGTAGAAGCGGGAGCGTCCGGGGAGCTGTTTTTT. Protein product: CASSVEAGASGELFF.

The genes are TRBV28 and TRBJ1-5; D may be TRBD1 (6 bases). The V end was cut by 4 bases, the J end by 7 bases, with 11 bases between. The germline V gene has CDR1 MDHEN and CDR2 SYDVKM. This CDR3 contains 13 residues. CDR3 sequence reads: CASSYRVDQPQHF. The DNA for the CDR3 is TGTGCCAGCAGTTACAGGGTTGACCAGCCCCAGCATTTT.

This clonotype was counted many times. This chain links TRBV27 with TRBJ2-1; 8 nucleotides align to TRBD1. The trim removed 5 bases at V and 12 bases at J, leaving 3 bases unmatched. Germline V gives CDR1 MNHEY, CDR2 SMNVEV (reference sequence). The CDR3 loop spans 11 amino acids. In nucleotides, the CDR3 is TGTGCCAGCAGTACCGGGACAGGGCAGTTCTTC. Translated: CASSTGTGQFF.

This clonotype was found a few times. The CDR3 is CATSTSATYEQYF. The DNA of the CDR3 is TGCGCCACATCGACTAGCGCTACCTACGAGCAGTACTTC. This sequence joins TRBV10-2 and TRBJ2-7; TRBD2 agrees at 8 bases. The V and J ends lost 10 bases and 2 bases, in that order; junction bases with no gene match: 7. Germline V gene lookup returns CDR1 WSHSY and CDR2 SAAADI. The CDR3 is 13 residues long.

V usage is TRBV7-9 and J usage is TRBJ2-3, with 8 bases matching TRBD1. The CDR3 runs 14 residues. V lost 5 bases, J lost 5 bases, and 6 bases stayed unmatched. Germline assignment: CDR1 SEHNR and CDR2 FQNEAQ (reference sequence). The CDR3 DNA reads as TGTGCCAGCAGCCCCAGGGGGCTTGGAGATACGCAGTATTTT. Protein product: CASSPRGLGDTQYF.

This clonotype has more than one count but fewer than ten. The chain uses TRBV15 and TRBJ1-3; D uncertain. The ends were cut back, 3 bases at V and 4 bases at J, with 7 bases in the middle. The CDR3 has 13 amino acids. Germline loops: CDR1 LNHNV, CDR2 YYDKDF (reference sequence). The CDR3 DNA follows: TGTGCCACCAGCAGCCCCCCCGGAAACACCATATATTTT. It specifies CATSSPPGNTIYF.

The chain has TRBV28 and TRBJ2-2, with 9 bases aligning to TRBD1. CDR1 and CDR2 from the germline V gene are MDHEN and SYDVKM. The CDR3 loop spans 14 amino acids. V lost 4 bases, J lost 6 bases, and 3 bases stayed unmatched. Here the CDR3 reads CASSSGTGSGELFF. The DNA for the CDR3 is TGTGCCAGCAGTTCCGGGACAGGGTCCGGGGAGCTGTTTTTT.

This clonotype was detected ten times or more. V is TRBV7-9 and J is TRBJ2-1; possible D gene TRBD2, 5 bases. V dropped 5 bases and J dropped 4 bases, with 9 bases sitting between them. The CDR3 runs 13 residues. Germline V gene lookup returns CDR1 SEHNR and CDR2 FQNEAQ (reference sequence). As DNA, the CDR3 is TGTGCCAGCAGCCCCGACTATTACAATGAGCAGTTCTTC. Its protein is CASSPDYYNEQFF. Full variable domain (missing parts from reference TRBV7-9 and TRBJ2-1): DTGVSQNPRHKITKRGQNVTFRCDPISEHNRLYWYRQTLGQGPEFLTYFQNEAQLEKSRLLSDRFSAERPKGSFSTLEIQRTEQGDSAMYLCASSPDYYNEQFFGPGTRLTVL.

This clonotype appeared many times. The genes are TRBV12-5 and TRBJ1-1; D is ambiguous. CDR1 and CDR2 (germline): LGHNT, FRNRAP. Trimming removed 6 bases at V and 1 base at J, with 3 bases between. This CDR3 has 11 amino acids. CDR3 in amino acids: CASGTNTEAFF. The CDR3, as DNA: TGTGCTAGTGGAACGAACACTGAAGCTTTCTTT. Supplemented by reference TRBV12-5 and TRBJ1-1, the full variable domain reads DARVTQTPRHKVTEMGQEVTMRCQPILGHNTVFWYRQTMMQGLELLAYFRNRAPLDDSGMPKDRFSAEMPDATLATLKIQPSEPRDSAVYFCASGTNTEAFFGQGTRLTVV.

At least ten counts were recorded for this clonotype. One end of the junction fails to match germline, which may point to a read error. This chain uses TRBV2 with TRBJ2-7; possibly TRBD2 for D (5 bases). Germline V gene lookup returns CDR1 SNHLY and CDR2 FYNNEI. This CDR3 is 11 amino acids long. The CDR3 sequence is CASRDSNEQYF. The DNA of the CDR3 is TGTGCCAGCAGGGACTCCAACGAGCAGTACTTC.

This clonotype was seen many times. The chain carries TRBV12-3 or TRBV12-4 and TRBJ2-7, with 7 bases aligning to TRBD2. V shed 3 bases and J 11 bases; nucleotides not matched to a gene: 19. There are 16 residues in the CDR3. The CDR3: CASSFAAGVSNVRKYF. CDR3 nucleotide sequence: TGTGCCAGCAGTTTTGCGGCGGGAGTATCAAACGTTCGGAAGTACTTC.

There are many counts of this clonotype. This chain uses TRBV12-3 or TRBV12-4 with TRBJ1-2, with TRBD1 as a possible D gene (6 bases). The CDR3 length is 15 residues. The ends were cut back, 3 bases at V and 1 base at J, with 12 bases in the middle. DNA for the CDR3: TGTGCCAGCAGTTTCTGGCAGGGGAGTAACTATGGCTACACCTTC. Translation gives CASSFWQGSNYGYTF.

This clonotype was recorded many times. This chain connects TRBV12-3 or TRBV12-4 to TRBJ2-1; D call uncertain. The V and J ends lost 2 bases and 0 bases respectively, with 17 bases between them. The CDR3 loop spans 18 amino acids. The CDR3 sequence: CASSLSRSASSSYNEQFF. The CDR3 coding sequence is TGTGCCAGCAGTTTAAGTCGGTCAGCTTCCAGCTCCTACAATGAGCAGTTCTTC.

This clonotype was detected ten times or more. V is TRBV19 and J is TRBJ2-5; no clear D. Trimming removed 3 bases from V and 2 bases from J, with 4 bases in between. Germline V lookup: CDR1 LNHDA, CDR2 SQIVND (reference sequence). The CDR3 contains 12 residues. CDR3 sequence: CASSISQETQYF. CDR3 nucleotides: TGTGCCAGTAGTATTTCGCAAGAGACCCAGTACTTC.

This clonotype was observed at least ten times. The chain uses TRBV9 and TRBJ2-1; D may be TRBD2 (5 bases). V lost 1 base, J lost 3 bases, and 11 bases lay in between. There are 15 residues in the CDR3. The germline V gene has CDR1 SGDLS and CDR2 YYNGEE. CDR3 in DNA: TGTGCCAGCAGCGTATCGGTAAGCGGCTACAATGAGCAGTTCTTC. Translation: CASSVSVSGYNEQFF.

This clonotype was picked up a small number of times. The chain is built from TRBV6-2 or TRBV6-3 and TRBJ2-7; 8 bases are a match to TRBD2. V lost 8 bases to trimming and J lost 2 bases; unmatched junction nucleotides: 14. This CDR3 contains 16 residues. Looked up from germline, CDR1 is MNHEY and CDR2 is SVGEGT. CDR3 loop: CASASATGGKPYEQYF. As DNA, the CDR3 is TGTGCCAGCGCTAGCGCTACGGGGGGGAAGCCCTACGAGCAGTACTTC.

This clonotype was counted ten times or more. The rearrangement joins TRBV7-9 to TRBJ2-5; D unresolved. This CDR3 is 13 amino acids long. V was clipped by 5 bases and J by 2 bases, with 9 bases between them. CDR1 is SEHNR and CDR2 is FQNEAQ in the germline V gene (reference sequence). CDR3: CASSLPSQETQYF. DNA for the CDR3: TGTGCCAGCAGCCTTCCCTCTCAAGAGACCCAGTACTTC.

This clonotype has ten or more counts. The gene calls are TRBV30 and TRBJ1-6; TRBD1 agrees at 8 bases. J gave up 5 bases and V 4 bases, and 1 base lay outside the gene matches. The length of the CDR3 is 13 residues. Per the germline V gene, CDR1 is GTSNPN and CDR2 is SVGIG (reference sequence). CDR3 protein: CAWNRGDNSPLHF. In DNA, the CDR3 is TGTGCCTGGAACAGGGGGGATAATTCACCCCTCCACTTT. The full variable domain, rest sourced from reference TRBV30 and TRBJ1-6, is SQTIHQWPATLVQPVGSPLSLECTVEGTSNPNLYWYRQAAGRGLQLLFYSVGIGQISSEVPQNLSASRPQDRQFILSSKKLLLSDSGFYLCAWNRGDNSPLHFGNGTRLTVT.

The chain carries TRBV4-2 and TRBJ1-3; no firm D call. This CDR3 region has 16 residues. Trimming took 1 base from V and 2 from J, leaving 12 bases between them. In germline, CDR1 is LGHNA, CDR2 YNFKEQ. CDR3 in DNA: TGTGCCAGCAGCCAAGCCCTCCCATCCGCTGGAAACACCATATATTTT. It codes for CASSQALPSAGNTIYF.

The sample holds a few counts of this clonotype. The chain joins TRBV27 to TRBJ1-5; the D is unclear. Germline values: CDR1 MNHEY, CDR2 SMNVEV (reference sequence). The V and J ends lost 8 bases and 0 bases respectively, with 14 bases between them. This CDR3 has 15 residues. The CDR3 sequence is CASGFWADSNQPQHF. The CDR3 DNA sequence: TGTGCCAGCGGGTTCTGGGCGGATAGCAATCAGCCCCAGCATTTT.

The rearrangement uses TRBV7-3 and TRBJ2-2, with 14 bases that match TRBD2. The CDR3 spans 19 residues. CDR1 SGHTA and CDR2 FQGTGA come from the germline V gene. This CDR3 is CARSFSGTSGSSGTGELFF. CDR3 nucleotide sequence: TGTGCTCGCAGCTTCTCCGGGACTAGCGGGAGCTCCGGCACCGGGGAGCTGTTTTTT.

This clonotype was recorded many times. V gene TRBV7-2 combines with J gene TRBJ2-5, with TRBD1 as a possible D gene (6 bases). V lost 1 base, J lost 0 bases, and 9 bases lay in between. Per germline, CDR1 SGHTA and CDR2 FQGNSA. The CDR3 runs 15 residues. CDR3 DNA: TGTGCCAGCAGCTTAGATGGACAGAACCAAGAGACCCAGTACTTC. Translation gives CASSLDGQNQETQYF.

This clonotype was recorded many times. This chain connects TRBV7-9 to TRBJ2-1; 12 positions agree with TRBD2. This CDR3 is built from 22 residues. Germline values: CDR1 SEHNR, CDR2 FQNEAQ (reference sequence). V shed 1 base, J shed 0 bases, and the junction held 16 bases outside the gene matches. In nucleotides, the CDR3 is TGTGCCAGCAGCTTAGATCCCTTAACTAGCGGGAGGCCTATCAGCTCCTACAATGAGCAGTTCTTC. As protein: CASSLDPLTSGRPISSYNEQFF.

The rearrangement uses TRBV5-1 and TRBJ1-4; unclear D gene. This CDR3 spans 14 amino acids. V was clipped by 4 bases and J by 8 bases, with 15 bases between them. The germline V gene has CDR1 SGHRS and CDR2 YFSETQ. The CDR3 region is CASSPDVSDEKLFF. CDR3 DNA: TGCGCCAGCAGCCCGGACGTGTCAGACGAAAAACTGTTTTTT.

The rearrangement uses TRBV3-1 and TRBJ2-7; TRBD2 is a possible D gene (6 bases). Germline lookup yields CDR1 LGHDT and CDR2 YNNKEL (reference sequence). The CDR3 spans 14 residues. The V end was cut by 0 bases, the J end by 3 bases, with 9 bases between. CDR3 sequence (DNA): TGTGCCAGCAGCCAAGATCCAGCGGGCTACGAGCAGTACTTC. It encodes CASSQDPAGYEQYF.

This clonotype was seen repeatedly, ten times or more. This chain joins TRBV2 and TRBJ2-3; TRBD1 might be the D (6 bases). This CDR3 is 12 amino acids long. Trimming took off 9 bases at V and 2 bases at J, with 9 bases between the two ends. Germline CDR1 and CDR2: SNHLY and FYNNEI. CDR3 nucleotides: TGTGCCAGTACAGGGAACACAGATACGCAGTATTTT. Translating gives CASTGNTDTQYF.

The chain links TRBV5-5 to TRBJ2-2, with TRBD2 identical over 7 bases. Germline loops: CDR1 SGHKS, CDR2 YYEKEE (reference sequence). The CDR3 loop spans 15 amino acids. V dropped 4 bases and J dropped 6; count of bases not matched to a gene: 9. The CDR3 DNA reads TGTGCCAGCAGCCCGTGGGGAGGGCTGGCCGGGGAGCTGTTTTTT. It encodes CASSPWGGLAGELFF.

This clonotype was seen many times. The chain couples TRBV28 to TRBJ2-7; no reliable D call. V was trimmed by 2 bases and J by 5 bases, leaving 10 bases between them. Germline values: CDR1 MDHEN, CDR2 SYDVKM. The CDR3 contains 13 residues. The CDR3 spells CASSLGVNHEQYF. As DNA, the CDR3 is TGTGCCAGCAGTTTAGGGGTTAACCACGAGCAGTACTTC.